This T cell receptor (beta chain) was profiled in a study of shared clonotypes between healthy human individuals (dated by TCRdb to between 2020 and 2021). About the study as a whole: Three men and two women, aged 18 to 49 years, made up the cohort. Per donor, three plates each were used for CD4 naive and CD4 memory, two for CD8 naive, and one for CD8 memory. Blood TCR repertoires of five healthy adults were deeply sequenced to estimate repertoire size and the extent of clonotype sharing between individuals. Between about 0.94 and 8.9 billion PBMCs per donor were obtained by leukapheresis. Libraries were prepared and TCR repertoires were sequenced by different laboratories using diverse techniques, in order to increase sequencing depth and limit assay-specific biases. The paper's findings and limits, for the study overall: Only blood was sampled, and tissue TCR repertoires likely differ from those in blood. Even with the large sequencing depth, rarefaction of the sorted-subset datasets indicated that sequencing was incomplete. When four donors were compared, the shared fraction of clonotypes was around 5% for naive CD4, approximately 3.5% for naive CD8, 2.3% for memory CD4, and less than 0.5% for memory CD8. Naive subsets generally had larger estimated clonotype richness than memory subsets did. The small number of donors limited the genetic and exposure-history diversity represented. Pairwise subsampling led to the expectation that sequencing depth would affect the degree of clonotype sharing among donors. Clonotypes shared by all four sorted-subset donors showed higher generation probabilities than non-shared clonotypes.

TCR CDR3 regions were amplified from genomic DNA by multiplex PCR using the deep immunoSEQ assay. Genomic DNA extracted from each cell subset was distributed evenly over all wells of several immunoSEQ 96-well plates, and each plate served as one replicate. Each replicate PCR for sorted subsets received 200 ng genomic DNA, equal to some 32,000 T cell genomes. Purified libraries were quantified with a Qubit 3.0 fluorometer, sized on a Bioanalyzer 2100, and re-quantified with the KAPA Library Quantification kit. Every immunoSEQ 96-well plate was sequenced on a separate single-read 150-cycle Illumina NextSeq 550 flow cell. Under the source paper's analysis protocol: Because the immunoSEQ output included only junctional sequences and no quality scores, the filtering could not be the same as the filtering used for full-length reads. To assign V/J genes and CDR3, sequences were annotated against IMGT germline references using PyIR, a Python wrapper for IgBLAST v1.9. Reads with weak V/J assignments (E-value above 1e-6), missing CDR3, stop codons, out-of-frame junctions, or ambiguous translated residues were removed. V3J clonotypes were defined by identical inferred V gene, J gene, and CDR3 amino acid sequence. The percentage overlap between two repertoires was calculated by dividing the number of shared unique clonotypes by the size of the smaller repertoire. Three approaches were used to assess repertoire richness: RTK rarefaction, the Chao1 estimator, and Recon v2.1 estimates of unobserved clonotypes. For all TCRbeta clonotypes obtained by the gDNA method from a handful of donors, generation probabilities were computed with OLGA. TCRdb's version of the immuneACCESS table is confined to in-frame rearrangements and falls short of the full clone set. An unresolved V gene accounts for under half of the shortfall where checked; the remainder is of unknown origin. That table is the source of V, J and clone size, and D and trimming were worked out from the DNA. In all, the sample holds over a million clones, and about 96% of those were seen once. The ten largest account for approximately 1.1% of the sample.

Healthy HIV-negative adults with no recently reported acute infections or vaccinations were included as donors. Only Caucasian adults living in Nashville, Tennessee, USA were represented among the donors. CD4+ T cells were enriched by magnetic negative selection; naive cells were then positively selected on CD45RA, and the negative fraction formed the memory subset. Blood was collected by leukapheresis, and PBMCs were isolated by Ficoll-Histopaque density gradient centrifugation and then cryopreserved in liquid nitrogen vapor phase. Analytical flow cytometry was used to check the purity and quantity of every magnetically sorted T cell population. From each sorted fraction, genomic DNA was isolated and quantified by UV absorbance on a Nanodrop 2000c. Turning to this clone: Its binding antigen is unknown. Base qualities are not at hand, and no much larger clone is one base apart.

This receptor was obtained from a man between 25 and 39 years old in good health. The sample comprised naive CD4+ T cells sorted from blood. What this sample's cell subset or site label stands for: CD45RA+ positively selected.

CDR3 region: CASSLSLRSGEQFF. The sequenced DNA is TGTGCCAGCAGCTTGTCCCTCCGTTCAGGTGAGCAGTTCTTC. The chain links TRBV11-2 with TRBJ2-1, with an unclear D gene assignment. Trimming at the junction amounts to 3 bases on V and 9 bases on J, and the germline ends lie 15 bases apart. Taken from cysteine to phenylalanine, the CDR3 has 14 residues. Just the 42-base CDR3 DNA is kept, in frame starting at base 1. CDR1 SGHAT and CDR2 FQNNGV are derived from the germline V gene.